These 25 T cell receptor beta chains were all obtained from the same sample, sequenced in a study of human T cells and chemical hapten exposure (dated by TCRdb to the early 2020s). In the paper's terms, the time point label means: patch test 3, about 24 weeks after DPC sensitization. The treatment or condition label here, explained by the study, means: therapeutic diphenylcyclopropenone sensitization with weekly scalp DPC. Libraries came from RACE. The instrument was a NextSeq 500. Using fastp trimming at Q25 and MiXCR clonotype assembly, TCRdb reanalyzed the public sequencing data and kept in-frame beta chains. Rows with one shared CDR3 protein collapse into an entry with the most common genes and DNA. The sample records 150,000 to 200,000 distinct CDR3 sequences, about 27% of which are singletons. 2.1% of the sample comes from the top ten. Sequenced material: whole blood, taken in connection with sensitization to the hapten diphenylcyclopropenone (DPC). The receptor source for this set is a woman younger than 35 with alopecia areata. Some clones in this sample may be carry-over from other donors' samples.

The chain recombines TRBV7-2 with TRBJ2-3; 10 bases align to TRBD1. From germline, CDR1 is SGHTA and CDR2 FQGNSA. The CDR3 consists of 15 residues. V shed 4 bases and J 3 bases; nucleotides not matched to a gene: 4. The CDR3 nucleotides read TGTGCCAGCAGCTGGACAGGGGGTGAAACAGATACGCAGTATTTT. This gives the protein CASSWTGGETDTQYF.

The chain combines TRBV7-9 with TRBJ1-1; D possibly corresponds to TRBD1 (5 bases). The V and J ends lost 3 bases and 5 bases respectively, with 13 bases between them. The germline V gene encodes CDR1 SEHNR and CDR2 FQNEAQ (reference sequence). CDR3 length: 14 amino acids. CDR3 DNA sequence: TGTGCCAGCAGCTTGGGGGATTTCGGTACTGAAGCTTTCTTT. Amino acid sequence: CASSLGDFGTEAFF.

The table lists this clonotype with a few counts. As DNA, the CDR3 is TGCAGCGTTGCAGCGGGGAAGGCGGATACGCAGTATTTT. This sequence encodes CSVAAGKADTQYF. The V gene is TRBV29-1, the J gene TRBJ2-3; 7 nucleotides match TRBD2. The CDR3 runs to 13 residues. The V gene end was trimmed by 4 bases and the J gene end by 6 bases; junction bases not matched to a gene: 7. The V gene's germline CDR1 is SQVTM and CDR2 ANQGSEA.

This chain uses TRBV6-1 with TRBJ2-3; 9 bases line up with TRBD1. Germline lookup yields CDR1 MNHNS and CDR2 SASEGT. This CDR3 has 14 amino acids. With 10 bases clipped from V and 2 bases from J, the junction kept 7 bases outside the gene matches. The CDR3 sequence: CATLGQGNTDTQYF. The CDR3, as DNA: TGTGCCACCTTGGGACAGGGAAACACAGATACGCAGTATTTT.

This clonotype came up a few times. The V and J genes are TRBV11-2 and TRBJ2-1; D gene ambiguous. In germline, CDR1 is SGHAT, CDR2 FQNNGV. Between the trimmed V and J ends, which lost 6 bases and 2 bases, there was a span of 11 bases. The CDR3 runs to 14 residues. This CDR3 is CASRTLEPYNEQFF. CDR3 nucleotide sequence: TGTGCCAGCAGGACTCTAGAACCCTACAATGAGCAGTTCTTC. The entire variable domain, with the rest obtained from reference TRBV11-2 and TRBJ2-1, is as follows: EAGVAQSPRYKIIEKRQSVAFWCNPISGHATLYWYQQILGQGPKLLIQFQNNGVVDDSQLPKDRFSAERLKGVDSTLKIQPAKLEDSAVYLCASRTLEPYNEQFFGPGTRLTVL.

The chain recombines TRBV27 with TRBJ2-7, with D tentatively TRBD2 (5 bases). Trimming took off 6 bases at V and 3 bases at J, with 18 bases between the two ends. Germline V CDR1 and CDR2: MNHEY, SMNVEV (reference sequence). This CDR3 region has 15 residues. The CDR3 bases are TGTGCCAGCAGCTCGGAGGCAGAGGGCTTCTACGAGCAGTACTTC. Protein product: CASSSEAEGFYEQYF.

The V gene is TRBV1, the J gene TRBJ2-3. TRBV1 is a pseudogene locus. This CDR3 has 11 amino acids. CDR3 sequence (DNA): TGCACCAGCAGCCGGGGAGATACGCAGTATTTT. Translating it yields CTSSRGDTQYF.

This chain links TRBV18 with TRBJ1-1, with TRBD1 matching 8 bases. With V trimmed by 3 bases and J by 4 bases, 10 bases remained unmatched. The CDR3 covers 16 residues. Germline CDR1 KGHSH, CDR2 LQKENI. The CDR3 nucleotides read TGTGCCAGCTCACCCCTGGACAGGGCGGGGAGCACTGAAGCTTTCTTT. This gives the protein CASSPLDRAGSTEAFF.

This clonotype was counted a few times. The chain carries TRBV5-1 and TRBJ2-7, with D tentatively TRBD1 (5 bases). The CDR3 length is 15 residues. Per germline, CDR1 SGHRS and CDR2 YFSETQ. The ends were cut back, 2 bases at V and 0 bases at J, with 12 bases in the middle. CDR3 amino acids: CASSLGVSSSYEQYF. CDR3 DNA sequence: TGCGCCAGCAGCTTAGGGGTTTCATCCTCCTACGAGCAGTACTTC. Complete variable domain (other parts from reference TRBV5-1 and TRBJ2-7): KAGVTQTPRYLIKTRGQQVTLSCSPISGHRSVSWYQQTPGQGLQFLFEYFSETQRNKGNFPGRFSGRQFSNSRSEMNVSTLELGDSALYLCASSLGVSSSYEQYFGPGTRLTVT.

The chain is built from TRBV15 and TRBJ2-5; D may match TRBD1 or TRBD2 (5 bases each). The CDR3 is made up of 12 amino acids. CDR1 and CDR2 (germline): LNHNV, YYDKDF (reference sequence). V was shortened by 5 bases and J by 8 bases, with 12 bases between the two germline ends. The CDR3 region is CATSALGDTQYF. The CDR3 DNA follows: TGTGCCACCAGCGCCCTGGGGGACACCCAGTACTTC.

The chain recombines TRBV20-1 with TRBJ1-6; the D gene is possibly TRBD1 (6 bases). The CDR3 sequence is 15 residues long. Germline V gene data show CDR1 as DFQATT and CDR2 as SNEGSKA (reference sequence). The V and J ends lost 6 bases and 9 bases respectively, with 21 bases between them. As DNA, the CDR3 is TGCAGTGCCCTAAAATCCGGGGGCCGTATTTCACCCCTCCACTTT. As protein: CSALKSGGRISPLHF.

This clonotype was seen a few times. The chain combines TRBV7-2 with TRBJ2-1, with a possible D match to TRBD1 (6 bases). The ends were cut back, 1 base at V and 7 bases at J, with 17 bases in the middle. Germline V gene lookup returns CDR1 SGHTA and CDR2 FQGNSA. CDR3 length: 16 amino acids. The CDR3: CASSLGGRILVNEQFF. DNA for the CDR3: TGTGCCAGCAGCTTAGGGGGGCGGATACTCGTGAATGAGCAGTTCTTC.

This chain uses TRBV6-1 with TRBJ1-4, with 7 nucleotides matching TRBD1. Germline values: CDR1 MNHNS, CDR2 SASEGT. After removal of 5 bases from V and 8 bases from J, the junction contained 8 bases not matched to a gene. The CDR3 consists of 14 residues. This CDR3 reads CASSYDRAGEKLFF. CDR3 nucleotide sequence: TGTGCCAGCAGTTACGACAGGGCTGGCGAAAAACTGTTTTTT.

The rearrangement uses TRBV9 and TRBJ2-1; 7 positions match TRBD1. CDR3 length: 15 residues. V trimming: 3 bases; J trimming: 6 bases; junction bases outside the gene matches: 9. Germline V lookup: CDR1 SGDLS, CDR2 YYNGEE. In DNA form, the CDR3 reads TGTGCCAGCAGCGAAAGTAGGGGGCGAGCCAATGAGCAGTTCTTC. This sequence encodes CASSESRGRANEQFF.

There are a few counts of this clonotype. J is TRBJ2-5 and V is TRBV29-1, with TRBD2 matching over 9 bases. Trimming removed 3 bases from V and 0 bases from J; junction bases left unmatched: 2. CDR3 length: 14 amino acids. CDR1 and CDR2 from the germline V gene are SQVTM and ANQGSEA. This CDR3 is CSVETSGHQETQYF. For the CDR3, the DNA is TGCAGCGTTGAGACTAGCGGCCACCAAGAGACCCAGTACTTC. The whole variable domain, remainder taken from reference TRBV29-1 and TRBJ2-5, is SAVISQKPSRDICQRGTSLTIQCQVDSQVTMMFWYRQQPGQSLTLIATANQGSEATYESGFVIDKFPISRPNLTFSTLTVSNMSPEDSSIYLCSVETSGHQETQYFGPGTRLLVL.

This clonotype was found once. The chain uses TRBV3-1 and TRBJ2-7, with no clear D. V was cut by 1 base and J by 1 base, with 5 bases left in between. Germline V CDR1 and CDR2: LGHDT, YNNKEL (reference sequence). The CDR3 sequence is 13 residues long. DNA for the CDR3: TGTGCCAGCAGCCAAGGATGGTCCTACGAGCAGTACTTC. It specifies CASSQGWSYEQYF.

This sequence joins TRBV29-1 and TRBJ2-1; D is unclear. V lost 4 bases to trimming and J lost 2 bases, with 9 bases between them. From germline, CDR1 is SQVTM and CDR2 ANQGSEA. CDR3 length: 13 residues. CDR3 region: CSVGTVTYNEQFF. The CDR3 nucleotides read TGCAGCGTTGGGACGGTAACCTACAATGAGCAGTTCTTC.

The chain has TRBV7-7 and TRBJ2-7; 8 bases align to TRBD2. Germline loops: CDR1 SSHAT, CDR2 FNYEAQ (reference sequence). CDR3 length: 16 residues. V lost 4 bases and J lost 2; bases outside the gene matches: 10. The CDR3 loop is CASSSIWLAGTYEQYF. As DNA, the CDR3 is TGTGCCAGCAGCTCAATTTGGTTAGCGGGGACCTACGAGCAGTACTTC.

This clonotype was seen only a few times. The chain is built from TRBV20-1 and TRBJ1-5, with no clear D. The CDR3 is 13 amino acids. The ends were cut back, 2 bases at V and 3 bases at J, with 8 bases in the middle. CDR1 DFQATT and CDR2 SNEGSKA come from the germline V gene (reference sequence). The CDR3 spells CSARNLNNQPQHF. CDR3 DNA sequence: TGCAGTGCTAGAAATCTGAACAATCAGCCCCAGCATTTT.

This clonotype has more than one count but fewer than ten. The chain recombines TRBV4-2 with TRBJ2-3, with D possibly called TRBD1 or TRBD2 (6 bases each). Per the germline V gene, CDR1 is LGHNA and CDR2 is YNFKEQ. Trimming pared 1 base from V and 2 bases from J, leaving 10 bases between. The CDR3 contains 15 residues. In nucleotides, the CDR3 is TGTGCCAGCAGCCAAGCGGGGGCATCCACAGATACGCAGTATTTT. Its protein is CASSQAGASTDTQYF.

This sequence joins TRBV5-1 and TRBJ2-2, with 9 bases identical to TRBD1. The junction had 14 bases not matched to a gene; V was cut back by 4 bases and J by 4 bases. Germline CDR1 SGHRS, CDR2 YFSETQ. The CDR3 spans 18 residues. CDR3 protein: CASSQPFDRGAGTGELFF. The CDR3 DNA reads TGCGCCAGCAGCCAACCCTTTGACAGGGGGGCTGGCACCGGGGAGCTGTTTTTT.

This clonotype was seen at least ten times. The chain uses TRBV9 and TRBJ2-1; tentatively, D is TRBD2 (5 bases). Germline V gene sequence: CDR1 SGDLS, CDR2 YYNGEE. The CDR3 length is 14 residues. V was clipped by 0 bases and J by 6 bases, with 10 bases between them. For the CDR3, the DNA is TGTGCCAGCAGCGTAGAGGCGGGCGGCAATGAGCAGTTCTTC. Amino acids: CASSVEAGGNEQFF.

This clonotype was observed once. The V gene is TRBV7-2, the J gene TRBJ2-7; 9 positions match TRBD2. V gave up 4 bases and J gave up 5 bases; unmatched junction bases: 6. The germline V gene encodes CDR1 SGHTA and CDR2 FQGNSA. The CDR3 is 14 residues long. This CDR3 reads CASSSPGTSHEQYF. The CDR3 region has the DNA TGTGCCAGCAGCTCGCCCGGGACTAGCCACGAGCAGTACTTC.

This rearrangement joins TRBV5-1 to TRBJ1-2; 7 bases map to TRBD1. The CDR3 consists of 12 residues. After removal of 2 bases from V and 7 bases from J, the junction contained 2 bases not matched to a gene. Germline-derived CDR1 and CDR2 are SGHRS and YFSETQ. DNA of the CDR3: TGCGCCAGCAGCTTACAGGGGTCTGGCTACACCTTC. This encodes CASSLQGSGYTF.

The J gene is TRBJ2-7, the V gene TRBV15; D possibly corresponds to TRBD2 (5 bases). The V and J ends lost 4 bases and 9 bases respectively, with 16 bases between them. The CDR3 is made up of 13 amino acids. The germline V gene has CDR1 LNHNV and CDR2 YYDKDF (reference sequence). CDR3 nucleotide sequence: TGTGCCACCAGCAATACGGCCTACGGAGGGCAGTACTTC. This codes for CATSNTAYGGQYF. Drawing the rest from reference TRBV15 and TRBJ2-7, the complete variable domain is DAMVIQNPRYQVTQFGKPVTLSCSQTLNHNVMYWYQQKSSQAPKLLFHYYDKDFNNEADTPDNFQSRRPNTSFCFLDIRSPGLGDTAMYLCATSNTAYGGQYFGPGTRLTVT.